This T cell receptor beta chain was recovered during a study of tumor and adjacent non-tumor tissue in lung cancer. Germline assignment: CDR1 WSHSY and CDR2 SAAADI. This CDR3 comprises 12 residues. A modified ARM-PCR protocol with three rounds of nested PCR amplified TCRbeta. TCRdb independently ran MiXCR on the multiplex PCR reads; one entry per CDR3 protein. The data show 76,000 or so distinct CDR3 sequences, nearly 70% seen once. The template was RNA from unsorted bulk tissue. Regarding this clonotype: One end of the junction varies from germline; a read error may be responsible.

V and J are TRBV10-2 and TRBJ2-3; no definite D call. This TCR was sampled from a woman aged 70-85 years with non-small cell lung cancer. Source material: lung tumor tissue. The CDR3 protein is CTSIDALGTQYF. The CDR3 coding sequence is TGCACCAGCATTGATGCCTTGGGTACGCAGTATTTT.